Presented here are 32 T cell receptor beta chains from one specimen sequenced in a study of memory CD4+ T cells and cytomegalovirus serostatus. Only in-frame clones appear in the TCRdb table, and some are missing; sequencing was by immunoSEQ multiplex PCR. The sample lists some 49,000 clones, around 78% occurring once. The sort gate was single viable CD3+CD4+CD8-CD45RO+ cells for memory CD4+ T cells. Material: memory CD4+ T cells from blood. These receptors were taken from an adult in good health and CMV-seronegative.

CDR3 amino acids: CASSPAQGGWNEQFF. The CDR3 coding sequence is TGTGCCAGCAGCCCGGCGCAGGGCGGGTGGAATGAGCAGTTCTTC. This rearrangement joins TRBV7-9 to TRBJ2-1; D tentatively fits TRBD1 or TRBD2 (5 bases each). CDR1 is SEHNR and CDR2 is FQNEAQ in the germline V gene (reference sequence). The ends were cut back, 5 bases at V and 7 bases at J, with 18 bases in the middle. The CDR3 extends over 15 amino acids.

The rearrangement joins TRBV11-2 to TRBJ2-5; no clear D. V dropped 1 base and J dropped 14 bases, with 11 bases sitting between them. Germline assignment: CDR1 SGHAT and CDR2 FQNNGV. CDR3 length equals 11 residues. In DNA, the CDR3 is TGTGCCAGCAGCTTAGGGCCGAGGTGTTACTTC. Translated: CASSLGPRCYF.

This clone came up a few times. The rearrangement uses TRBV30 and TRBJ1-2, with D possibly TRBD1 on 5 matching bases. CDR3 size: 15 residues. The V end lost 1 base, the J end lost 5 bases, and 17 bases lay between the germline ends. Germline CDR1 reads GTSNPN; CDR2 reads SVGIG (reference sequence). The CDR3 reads CAWSANAGVGYGYTF. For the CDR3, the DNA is TGTGCCTGGAGTGCAAACGCGGGGGTGGGGTATGGCTACACCTTC.

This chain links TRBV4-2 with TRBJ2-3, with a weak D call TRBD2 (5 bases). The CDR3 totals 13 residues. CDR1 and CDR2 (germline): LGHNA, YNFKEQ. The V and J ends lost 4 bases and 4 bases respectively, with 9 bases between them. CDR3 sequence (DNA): TGTGCCAGCAGCCCTCAGGAGGCAGATACGCAGTATTTT. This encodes CASSPQEADTQYF.

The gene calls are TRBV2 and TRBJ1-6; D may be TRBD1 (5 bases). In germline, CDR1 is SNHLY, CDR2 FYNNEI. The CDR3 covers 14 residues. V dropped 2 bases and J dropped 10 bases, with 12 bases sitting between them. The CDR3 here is CASSEKAGLSPLHF. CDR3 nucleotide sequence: TGTGCCAGCAGTGAAAAGGCAGGGCTGTCACCCCTCCACTTT.

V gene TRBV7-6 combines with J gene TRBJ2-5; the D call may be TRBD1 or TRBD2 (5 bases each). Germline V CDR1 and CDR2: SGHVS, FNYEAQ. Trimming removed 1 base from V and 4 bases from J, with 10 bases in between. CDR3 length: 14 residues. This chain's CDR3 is CASSLGPGAETQYF. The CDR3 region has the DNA TGTGCCAGCAGCTTAGGTCCCGGGGCAGAGACCCAGTACTTC.

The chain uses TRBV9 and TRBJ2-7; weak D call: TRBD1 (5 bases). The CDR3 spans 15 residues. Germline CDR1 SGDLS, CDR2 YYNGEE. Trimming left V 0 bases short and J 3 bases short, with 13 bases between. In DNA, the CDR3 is TGTGCCAGCAGCGTAGGGGTGGGGCAGTACTACGAGCAGTACTTC. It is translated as CASSVGVGQYYEQYF.

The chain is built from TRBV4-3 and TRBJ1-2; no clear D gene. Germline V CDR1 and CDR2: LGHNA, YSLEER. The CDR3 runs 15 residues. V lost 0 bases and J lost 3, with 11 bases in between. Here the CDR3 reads CASSQDPGGDYGYTF. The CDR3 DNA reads TGCGCCAGCAGCCAAGACCCCGGTGGGGACTATGGCTACACCTTC.

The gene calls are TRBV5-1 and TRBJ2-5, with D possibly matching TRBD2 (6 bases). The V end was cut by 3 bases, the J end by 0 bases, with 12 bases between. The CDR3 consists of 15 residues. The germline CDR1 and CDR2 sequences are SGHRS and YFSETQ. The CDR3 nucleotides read TGCGCCAGCAGCTATGGGCGGGGAAACCAAGAGACCCAGTACTTC. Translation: CASSYGRGNQETQYF.

The CDR3 DNA follows: TGCGCCAGCAGCCAGGCTCTTAGCGGGGGGGCCTACAATGAGCAGTTCTTC. It codes for CASSQALSGGAYNEQFF. This chain links TRBV4-3 with TRBJ2-1; 11 bases are a match to TRBD2. CDR1 is LGHNA and CDR2 is YSLEER in the germline V gene. The junction had 6 bases not matched to a gene; V was cut back by 3 bases and J by 2 bases. This CDR3 has 17 amino acids.

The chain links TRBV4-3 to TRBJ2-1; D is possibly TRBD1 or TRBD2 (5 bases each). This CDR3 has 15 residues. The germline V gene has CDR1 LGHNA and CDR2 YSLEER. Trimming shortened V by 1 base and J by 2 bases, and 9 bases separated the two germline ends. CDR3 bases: TGCGCCAGCAGCCAAGTAGGGACCCCCTACAATGAGCAGTTCTTC. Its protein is CASSQVGTPYNEQFF.

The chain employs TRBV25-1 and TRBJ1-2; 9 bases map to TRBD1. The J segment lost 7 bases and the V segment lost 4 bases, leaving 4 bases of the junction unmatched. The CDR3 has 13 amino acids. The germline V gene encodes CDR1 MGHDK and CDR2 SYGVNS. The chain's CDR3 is CASSGDRVFGYTF. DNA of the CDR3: TGTGCCAGCAGTGGGGACAGGGTTTTTGGCTACACCTTC.

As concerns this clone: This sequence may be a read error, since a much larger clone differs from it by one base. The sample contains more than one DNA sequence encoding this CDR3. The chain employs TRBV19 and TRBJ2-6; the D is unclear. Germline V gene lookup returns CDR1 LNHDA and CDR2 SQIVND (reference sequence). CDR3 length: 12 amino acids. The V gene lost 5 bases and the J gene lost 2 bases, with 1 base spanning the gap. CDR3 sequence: CASSAGANVLTF. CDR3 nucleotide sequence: TGTGCCAGTAGTGCTGGGGCCAACGTCCTGACTTTC. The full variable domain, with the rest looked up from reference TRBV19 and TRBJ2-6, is DGGITQSPKYLFRKEGQNVTLSCEQNLNHDAMYWYRQDPGQGLRLIYYSQIVNDFQKGDIAEGYSVSREKKESFPLTVTSAQKNPTAFYLCASSAGANVLTFGAGSRLTVL.

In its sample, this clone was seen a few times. In DNA form, the CDR3 reads TGTGCCAGCAAAAGCGGGGGGCACTCCTACGAGCAGTACTTC. Translating gives CASKSGGHSYEQYF. This chain joins TRBV27 and TRBJ2-7; 9 nucleotides align to TRBD2. V shed 7 bases, J shed 0 bases, and the junction held 4 bases outside the gene matches. The CDR3 spans 14 residues. The germline V gene encodes CDR1 MNHEY and CDR2 SMNVEV (reference sequence).

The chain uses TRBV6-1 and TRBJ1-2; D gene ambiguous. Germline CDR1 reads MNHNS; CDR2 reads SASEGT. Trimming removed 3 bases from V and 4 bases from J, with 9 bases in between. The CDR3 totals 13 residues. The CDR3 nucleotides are TGTGCCAGCAGTGACGGTCCCGGCTATGGCTACACCTTC. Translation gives CASSDGPGYGYTF.

CDR3 bases: TGCGCCAGCAGTGTCAGCGGGGGCGGGTACAATGAGCAGTTCTTC. It specifies CASSVSGGGYNEQFF. The genes are TRBV10-1 and TRBJ2-1, with 8 bases that match TRBD2. This CDR3 spans 15 amino acids. Trimming took 4 bases from V and 4 from J; bases not matched to a gene: 6. Germline CDR1 reads WNHNN; CDR2 reads SYGVQD (reference sequence).

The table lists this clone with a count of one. The CDR3 nucleotides are TGTGCCAGCAGCTCGGGGGAACGGGCGGTCACTGAAGCTTTCTTT. Residues: CASSSGERAVTEAFF. The chain links TRBV7-2 to TRBJ1-1, with a tentative D call TRBD1 (5 bases). Germline V lookup: CDR1 SGHTA, CDR2 FQGNSA. The CDR3 runs 15 residues. V was trimmed by 4 bases and J by 4 bases, leaving 16 bases between them.

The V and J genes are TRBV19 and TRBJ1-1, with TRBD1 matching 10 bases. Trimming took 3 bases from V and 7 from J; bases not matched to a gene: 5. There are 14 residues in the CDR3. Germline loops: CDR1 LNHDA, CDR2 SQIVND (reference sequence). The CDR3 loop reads CASSIPGTGVEAFF. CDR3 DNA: TGTGCCAGTAGTATCCCCGGGACAGGGGTTGAAGCTTTCTTT. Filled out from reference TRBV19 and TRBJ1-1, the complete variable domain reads DGGITQSPKYLFRKEGQNVTLSCEQNLNHDAMYWYRQDPGQGLRLIYYSQIVNDFQKGDIAEGYSVSREKKESFPLTVTSAQKNPTAFYLCASSIPGTGVEAFFGQGTRLTVV.

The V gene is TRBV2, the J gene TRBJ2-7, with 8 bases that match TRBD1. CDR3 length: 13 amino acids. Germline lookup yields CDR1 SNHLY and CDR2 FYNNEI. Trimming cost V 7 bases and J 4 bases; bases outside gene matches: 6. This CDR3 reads CASTRDRSYEQYF. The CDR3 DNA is TGTGCCAGCACTCGGGACAGGTCTTACGAGCAGTACTTC.

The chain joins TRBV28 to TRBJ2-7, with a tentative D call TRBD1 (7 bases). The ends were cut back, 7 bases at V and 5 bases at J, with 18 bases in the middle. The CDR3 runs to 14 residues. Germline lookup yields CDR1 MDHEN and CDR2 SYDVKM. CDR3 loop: CASMEYRRGDEQYF. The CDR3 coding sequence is TGTGCCAGCATGGAGTATCGCAGGGGGGACGAGCAGTACTTC.

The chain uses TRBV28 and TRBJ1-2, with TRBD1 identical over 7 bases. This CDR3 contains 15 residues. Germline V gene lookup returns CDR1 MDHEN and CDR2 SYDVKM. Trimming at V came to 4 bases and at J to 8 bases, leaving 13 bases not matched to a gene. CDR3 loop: CASSWGDSGFDGYTF. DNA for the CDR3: TGTGCCAGCAGTTGGGGGGACAGTGGGTTTGACGGCTACACCTTC.

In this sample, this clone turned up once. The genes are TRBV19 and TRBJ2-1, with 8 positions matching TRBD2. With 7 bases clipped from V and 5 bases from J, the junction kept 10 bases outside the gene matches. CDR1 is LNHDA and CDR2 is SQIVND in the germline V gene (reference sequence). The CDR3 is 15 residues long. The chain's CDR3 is CASKDSGLANNEQFF. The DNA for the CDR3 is TGTGCCAGTAAGGATTCCGGACTAGCTAACAATGAGCAGTTCTTC.

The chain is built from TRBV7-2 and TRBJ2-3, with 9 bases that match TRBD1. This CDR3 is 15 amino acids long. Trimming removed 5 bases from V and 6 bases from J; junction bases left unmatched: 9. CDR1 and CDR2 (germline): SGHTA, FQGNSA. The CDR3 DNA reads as TGTGCCAGCAGCCCGGACAGGGGCCCCCAGGATACGCAGTATTTT. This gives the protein CASSPDRGPQDTQYF.

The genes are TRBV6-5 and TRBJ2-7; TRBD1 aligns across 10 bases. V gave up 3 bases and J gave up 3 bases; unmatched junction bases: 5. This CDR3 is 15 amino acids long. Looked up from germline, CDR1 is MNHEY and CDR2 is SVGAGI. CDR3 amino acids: CASSYQTGGGYEQYF. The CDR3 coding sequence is TGTGCCAGCAGTTATCAGACAGGGGGCGGCTACGAGCAGTACTTC.

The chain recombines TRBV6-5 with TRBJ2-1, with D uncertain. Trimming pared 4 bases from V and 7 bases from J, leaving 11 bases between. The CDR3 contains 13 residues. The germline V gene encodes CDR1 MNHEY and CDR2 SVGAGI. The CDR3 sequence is CASSSDPGNEQFF. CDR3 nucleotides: TGTGCCAGCAGTTCGGATCCCGGGAATGAGCAGTTCTTC.

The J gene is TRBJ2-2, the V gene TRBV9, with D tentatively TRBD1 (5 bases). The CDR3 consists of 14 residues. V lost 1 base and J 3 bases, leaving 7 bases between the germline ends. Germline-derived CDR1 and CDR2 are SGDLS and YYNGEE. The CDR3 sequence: CASSVQGYTGELFF. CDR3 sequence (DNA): TGTGCCAGCAGCGTACAGGGTTACACCGGGGAGCTGTTTTTT.

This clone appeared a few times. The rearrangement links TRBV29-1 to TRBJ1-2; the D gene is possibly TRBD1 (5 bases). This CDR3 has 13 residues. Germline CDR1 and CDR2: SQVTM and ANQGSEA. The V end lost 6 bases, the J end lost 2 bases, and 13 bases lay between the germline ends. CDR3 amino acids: CSVVWGGNYGYTF. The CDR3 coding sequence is TGCAGCGTCGTATGGGGGGGAAACTATGGCTACACCTTC. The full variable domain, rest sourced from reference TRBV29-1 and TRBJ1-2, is SAVISQKPSRDICQRGTSLTIQCQVDSQVTMMFWYRQQPGQSLTLIATANQGSEATYESGFVIDKFPISRPNLTFSTLTVSNMSPEDSSIYLCSVVWGGNYGYTFGSGTRLTVV.

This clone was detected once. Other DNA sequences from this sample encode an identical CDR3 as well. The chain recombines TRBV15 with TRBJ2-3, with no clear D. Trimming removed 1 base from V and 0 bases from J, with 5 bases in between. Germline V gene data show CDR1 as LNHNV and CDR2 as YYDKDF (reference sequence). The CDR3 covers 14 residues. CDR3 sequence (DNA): TGTGCCACCAGCAGAGCTCGGAGCACAGATACGCAGTATTTT. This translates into CATSRARSTDTQYF.

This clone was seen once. The CDR3 DNA reads as TGTGCCAGCAAGACTCCGGGACAGAACTATGGCTACACCTTC. It is translated as CASKTPGQNYGYTF. The V call is TRBV28, the J call TRBJ1-2; TRBD1 aligns across 7 bases. This CDR3 has 14 residues. V lost 7 bases and J lost 2; bases outside the gene matches: 7. From germline, CDR1 is MDHEN and CDR2 SYDVKM.

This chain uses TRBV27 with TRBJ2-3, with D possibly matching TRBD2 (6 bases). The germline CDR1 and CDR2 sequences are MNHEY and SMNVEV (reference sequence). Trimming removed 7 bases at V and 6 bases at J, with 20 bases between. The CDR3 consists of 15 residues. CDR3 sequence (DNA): TGTGCCAGCACCTTGCGCGGGGCTCGGTTGGATACGCAGTATTTT. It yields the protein CASTLRGARLDTQYF.

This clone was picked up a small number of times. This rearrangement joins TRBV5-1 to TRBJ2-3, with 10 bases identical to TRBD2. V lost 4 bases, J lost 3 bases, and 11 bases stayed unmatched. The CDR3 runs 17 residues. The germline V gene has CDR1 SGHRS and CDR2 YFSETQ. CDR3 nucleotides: TGCGCCAGCAGCCCGCGGGAGCGGGGGGGCGGGACAGATACGCAGTATTTT. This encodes CASSPRERGGGTDTQYF.

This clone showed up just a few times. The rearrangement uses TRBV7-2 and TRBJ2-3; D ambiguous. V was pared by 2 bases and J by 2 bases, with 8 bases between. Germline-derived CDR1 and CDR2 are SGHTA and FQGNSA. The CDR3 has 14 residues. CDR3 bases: TGTGCCAGCAGCTTATTCGAGGACACAGATACGCAGTATTTT. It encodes CASSLFEDTDTQYF.